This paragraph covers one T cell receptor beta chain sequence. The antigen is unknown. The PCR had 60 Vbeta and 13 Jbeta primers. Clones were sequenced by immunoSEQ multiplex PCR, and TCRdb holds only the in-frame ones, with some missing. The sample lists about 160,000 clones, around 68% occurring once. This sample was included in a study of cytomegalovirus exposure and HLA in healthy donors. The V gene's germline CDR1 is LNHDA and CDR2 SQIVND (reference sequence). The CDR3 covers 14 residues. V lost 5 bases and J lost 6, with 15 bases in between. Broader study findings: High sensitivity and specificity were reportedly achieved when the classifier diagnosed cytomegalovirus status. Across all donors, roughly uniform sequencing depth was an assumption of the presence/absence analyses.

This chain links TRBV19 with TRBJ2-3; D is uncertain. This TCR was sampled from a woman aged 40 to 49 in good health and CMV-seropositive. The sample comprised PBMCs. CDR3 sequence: CASSQATSVDTQYF. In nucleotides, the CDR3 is TGTGCCAGTAGTCAGGCCACTTCAGTGGATACGCAGTATTTT.